The next 26 T cell receptor beta chains were all read from a single sample in a study of PD-1 blockade in classical Hodgkin lymphoma. Sequencing used immunoSEQ multiplex PCR; TCRdb keeps in-frame clones, though not all of them. The data contain 45,000 to 55,000 clones, around 85% of them seen just once; the ten biggest clones take up 16%. Every patient experienced relapse after autologous stem cell transplantation, and brentuximab vedotin exposure varied. Material: peripheral blood mononuclear cells (PBMCs), obtained at baseline. The receptors were sampled from a human donor with classical Hodgkin lymphoma.

This clone came up once. V gene TRBV9 combines with J gene TRBJ2-5; 8 bases agree with TRBD1. J lost 4 bases, V lost 2 bases, and 4 bases had no gene match. The length of the CDR3 is 14 residues. Germline V lookup: CDR1 SGDLS, CDR2 YYNGEE. Here the CDR3 reads CASSVDRGRETQYF. The CDR3 DNA reads TGTGCCAGCAGCGTCGACAGGGGACGAGAGACCCAGTACTTC.

The chain employs TRBV7-3 and TRBJ2-1, with 8 bases that match TRBD2. The CDR3 is 15 amino acids. Losses at the gene ends were 2 bases for V and 6 bases for J; bases not matched to a gene: 6. Looked up from germline, CDR1 is SGHTA and CDR2 is FQGTGA. The chain's CDR3 is CASSLREGGGNEQFF. In DNA, the CDR3 is TGTGCCAGCAGCTTACGGGAGGGCGGTGGCAATGAGCAGTTCTTC.

This clone was seen only a few times. This chain joins TRBV7-9 and TRBJ1-4, with D perhaps matching TRBD1 (5 bases). Trimming took off 1 base at V and 8 bases at J, with 14 bases between the two ends. Germline V CDR1 and CDR2: SEHNR, FQNEAQ (reference sequence). The CDR3 length is 15 residues. The DNA for the CDR3 is TGTGCCAGCAGCTTAGTTCAGGGTGTCTACGAAAAACTGTTTTTT. It yields the protein CASSLVQGVYEKLFF. Full variable domain (remainder filled in from reference TRBV7-9 and TRBJ1-4): DTGVSQNPRHKITKRGQNVTFRCDPISEHNRLYWYRQTLGQGPEFLTYFQNEAQLEKSRLLSDRFSAERPKGSFSTLEIQRTEQGDSAMYLCASSLVQGVYEKLFFGSGTQLSVL.

This clone was observed a single time. The gene calls are TRBV6-5 and TRBJ2-3, with 7 bases lining up with TRBD2. Germline CDR1 is MNHEY and CDR2 is SVGAGI. This CDR3 contains 15 residues. The V segment lost 4 bases and the J segment 0 bases; nucleotides outside the gene matches: 4. CDR3 in DNA: TGTGCCAGCAGTTTCACTAGCGAAAGCACAGATACGCAGTATTTT. This sequence encodes CASSFTSESTDTQYF.

The genes are TRBV11-2 and TRBJ2-1; TRBD2 is a possible D gene (5 bases). Germline assignment: CDR1 SGHAT and CDR2 FQNNGV. There are 13 residues in the CDR3. Trimming removed 2 bases from V and 9 bases from J, with 11 bases in between. In nucleotides, the CDR3 is TGTGCCAGCAGCTTAACTAGTCGGAGTGAGCAGTTCTTC. Translated, it gives CASSLTSRSEQFF. The full variable domain, its missing parts supplied by reference TRBV11-2 and TRBJ2-1, is EAGVAQSPRYKIIEKRQSVAFWCNPISGHATLYWYQQILGQGPKLLIQFQNNGVVDDSQLPKDRFSAERLKGVDSTLKIQPAKLEDSAVYLCASSLTSRSEQFFGPGTRLTVL.

The chain combines TRBV6-5 with TRBJ2-3, with 7 bases identical to TRBD2. In germline, CDR1 is MNHEY, CDR2 SVGAGI. The CDR3 runs 14 residues. Trimming took 5 bases from V and 1 from J; bases not matched to a gene: 3. The CDR3 bases are TGTGCCAGCAGTCCCAGCGGGGGCACAGATACGCAGTATTTT. Translating it yields CASSPSGGTDTQYF.

V usage is TRBV12-5 and J usage is TRBJ2-7; TRBD2 matches 15 bases. The germline V gene has CDR1 LGHNT and CDR2 FRNRAP. The V and J ends lost 3 bases and 1 base, in that order; junction bases with no gene match: 10. The CDR3 runs to 19 residues. CDR3 sequence (DNA): TGTGCTAGTGGTTTACCCGGACTAGCGGGAGGGCCTGGGTCCTACGAGCAGTACTTC. As protein: CASGLPGLAGGPGSYEQYF. Drawing the rest from reference TRBV12-5 and TRBJ2-7, the complete variable domain is DARVTQTPRHKVTEMGQEVTMRCQPILGHNTVFWYRQTMMQGLELLAYFRNRAPLDDSGMPKDRFSAEMPDATLATLKIQPSEPRDSAVYFCASGLPGLAGGPGSYEQYFGPGTRLTVT.

This CDR3 reads CASSYGLHLGDTQYF. The CDR3 nucleotides read TGTGCCAGCAGCTACGGACTGCATTTGGGAGATACGCAGTATTTT. The chain is built from TRBV6-5 and TRBJ2-3, with D tentatively TRBD2 (5 bases). The CDR3 totals 15 residues. CDR1 MNHEY and CDR2 SVGAGI come from the germline V gene. V was clipped by 6 bases and J by 5 bases, with 18 bases between them.

This clone was seen a handful of times. The rearrangement links TRBV2 to TRBJ2-2; D is ambiguous. Trimming removed 6 bases from V and 8 bases from J, with 16 bases in between. The CDR3 has 14 residues. The germline CDR1 and CDR2 sequences are SNHLY and FYNNEI. The CDR3 loop reads CASRRESPGGELFF. The CDR3 region has the DNA TGTGCCAGCAGGCGAGAGTCCCCCGGGGGGGAGCTGTTTTTT.

V gene TRBV6-1 combines with J gene TRBJ1-1, with TRBD1 identical over 7 bases. CDR3 length equals 14 residues. The junction had 2 bases not matched to a gene; V was cut back by 4 bases and J by 0 bases. In germline, CDR1 is MNHNS, CDR2 SASEGT. CDR3 loop: CASSVQGMNTEAFF. The CDR3 DNA follows: TGTGCCAGCAGTGTACAGGGGATGAACACTGAAGCTTTCTTT.

The rearrangement uses TRBV6-5 and TRBJ2-1; D gene ambiguous. CDR3 length equals 13 residues. From germline, CDR1 is MNHEY and CDR2 SVGAGI. The ends were cut back, 0 bases at V and 9 bases at J, with 9 bases in the middle. The CDR3 DNA sequence: TGTGCCAGCAGTTACTCCCCGTTCAGTGAGCAGTTCTTC. Amino acid sequence: CASSYSPFSEQFF.

There are a few counts of this clone. The genes are TRBV11-2 and TRBJ2-2; TRBD1 agrees at 7 bases. Per the germline V gene, CDR1 is SGHAT and CDR2 is FQNNGV. The length of the CDR3 is 15 residues. Trimming removed 0 bases from V and 7 bases from J; junction bases left unmatched: 5. The CDR3 nucleotides are TGTGCCAGCAGCTTAGAGACAGGGTTTAACGGGGAGCTGTTTTTT. As protein: CASSLETGFNGELFF.

This clone was seen once. The V call is TRBV6-1, the J call TRBJ2-3; D unclear. The CDR3 sequence is 11 residues long. Germline CDR1 MNHNS, CDR2 SASEGT. Trimming left V 10 bases short and J 4 bases short, with 9 bases between. CDR3 region: CATSLADTQYF. The DNA for the CDR3 is TGTGCCACTTCCCTTGCAGATACGCAGTATTTT.

V usage is TRBV7-2 and J usage is TRBJ2-2; D not resolved. This CDR3 has 13 residues. Trimming removed 5 bases at V and 4 bases at J, with 8 bases between. Germline-derived CDR1 and CDR2 are SGHTA and FQGNSA. CDR3 sequence: CASSQIFTGELFF. Written as DNA, the CDR3 is TGTGCCAGCAGCCAAATTTTCACCGGGGAGCTGTTTTTT. Variable domain in full (rest from reference TRBV7-2 and TRBJ2-2): GAGVSQSPSNKVTEKGKDVELRCDPISGHTALYWYRQSLGQGLEFLIYFQGNSAPDKSGLPSDRFSAERTGGSVSTLTIQRTQQEDSAVYLCASSQIFTGELFFGEGSRLTVL.

The chain has TRBV13 and TRBJ1-2; no clear D. V gave up 0 bases and J gave up 1 base, with 24 bases separating them. The CDR3 spans 20 residues. CDR1 is PRHDT, CDR2 FYEKMQ, per germline (reference sequence). The CDR3, as DNA: TGTGCCAGCAGCTTAGGTCTCGAAATCCCAGTCGAGGTGGTTAACTATGGCTACACCTTC. It specifies CASSLGLEIPVEVVNYGYTF.

The chain links TRBV5-1 to TRBJ2-3; D is unresolved. The CDR3 runs 15 residues. Germline lookup yields CDR1 SGHRS and CDR2 YFSETQ. V was trimmed by 0 bases and J by 6 bases, leaving 14 bases between them. CDR3 in amino acids: CASSLVPGPLDTQYF. The CDR3, as DNA: TGCGCCAGCAGCTTGGTTCCAGGCCCCCTCGATACGCAGTATTTT.

The chain recombines TRBV4-2 with TRBJ2-5; TRBD2 agrees at 12 bases. The germline gives CDR1 LGHNA, CDR2 YNFKEQ. Trimming cost V 1 base and J 5 bases; bases outside gene matches: 8. The CDR3 totals 17 residues. The CDR3 protein is CASSQGGLAGWTETQYF. CDR3 DNA: TGTGCCAGCAGCCAAGGAGGACTAGCGGGATGGACGGAGACCCAGTACTTC.

This chain links TRBV7-9 with TRBJ2-2; TRBD2 aligns across 10 bases. Trimming at V came to 2 bases and at J to 4 bases, leaving 7 bases not matched to a gene. The CDR3 extends over 17 amino acids. CDR1 is SEHNR, CDR2 FQNEAQ, per germline (reference sequence). CDR3 in amino acids: CASSLIEREGSTGELFF. DNA for the CDR3: TGTGCCAGCAGCTTAATAGAGCGGGAGGGTAGCACCGGGGAGCTGTTTTTT. The entire variable domain, with the rest obtained from reference TRBV7-9 and TRBJ2-2, is as follows: DTGVSQNPRHKITKRGQNVTFRCDPISEHNRLYWYRQTLGQGPEFLTYFQNEAQLEKSRLLSDRFSAERPKGSFSTLEIQRTEQGDSAMYLCASSLIEREGSTGELFFGEGSRLTVL.

This clone appeared a few times. The chain has TRBV11-2 and TRBJ1-2, with 7 bases aligning to TRBD1. The germline CDR1 and CDR2 sequences are SGHAT and FQNNGV. V shed 3 bases and J 5 bases; nucleotides not matched to a gene: 6. CDR3 length: 14 residues. The chain's CDR3 is CASSFGDREYGYTF. The DNA of the CDR3 is TGTGCCAGCAGCTTTGGAGACAGGGAGTATGGCTACACCTTC.

The chain employs TRBV5-6 and TRBJ2-7; possibly TRBD1 for D (6 bases). From germline, CDR1 is SGHDT and CDR2 YYEEEE. Trimming cost V 5 bases and J 5 bases, with 14 bases left between them. This CDR3 comprises 13 residues. The CDR3: CASRIIGGNEQYV. The CDR3 nucleotides are TGTGCCAGCAGGATTATAGGGGGAAACGAGCAGTACGTC.

The rearrangement joins TRBV6-5 to TRBJ2-2; D is unclear. The V gene's germline CDR1 is MNHEY and CDR2 SVGAGI. This CDR3 spans 15 amino acids. V lost 0 bases to trimming and J lost 8 bases, with 13 bases between them. The CDR3 region is CASSYSMKVRGELFF. The CDR3 nucleotides read TGTGCCAGCAGTTACTCGATGAAGGTTAGGGGGGAGCTGTTTTTT.

V and J are TRBV10-3 and TRBJ2-1; either TRBD1 or TRBD2 may supply D (5 bases each). The length of the CDR3 is 13 residues. V was trimmed by 10 bases and J by 7 bases, leaving 17 bases between them. Germline lookup yields CDR1 ENHRY and CDR2 SYGVKD. CDR3 sequence (DNA): TGTGCCACCGTTGGGACGACTGGAAATGAGCAGTTCTTC. Its translation: CATVGTTGNEQFF.

This chain uses TRBV10-3 with TRBJ2-7; D remains unclear. Germline values: CDR1 ENHRY, CDR2 SYGVKD. The CDR3 covers 14 residues. V was clipped by 4 bases and J by 2 bases, with 12 bases between them. For the CDR3, the DNA is TGTGCCATCAGTGCAAATCTAGTAACCTACGAGCAGTACTTC. It codes for CAISANLVTYEQYF.

The chain uses TRBV11-3 and TRBJ1-2, with a possible D match to TRBD1 (6 bases). Trimming took off 5 bases at V and 2 bases at J, with 9 bases between the two ends. Germline CDR1 reads SGHNT; CDR2 reads YENEEA. This CDR3 has 13 amino acids. CDR3 residues: CASSPDRNYGYTF. CDR3 DNA sequence: TGTGCCAGCAGCCCGGACAGAAACTATGGCTACACCTTC.

The chain couples TRBV4-3 to TRBJ2-5; D unresolved. CDR3 size: 14 residues. Looked up from germline, CDR1 is LGHNA and CDR2 is YSLEER. V was clipped by 0 bases and J by 5 bases, with 10 bases between them. The CDR3 coding sequence is TGCGCCAGCAGCCAAGAGGTACTGGGGGAGACCCAGTACTTC. Translated: CASSQEVLGETQYF.

V is TRBV19 and J is TRBJ2-3; D tentatively fits TRBD1 or TRBD2 (7 bases each). Germline V CDR1 and CDR2: LNHDA, SQIVND (reference sequence). V was cut by 5 bases and J by 3 bases, with 21 bases left in between. The CDR3 runs 17 residues. CDR3 sequence (DNA): TGTGCCAGTAGTTCCGGTGGGGGGGGACAGTATACAGATACGCAGTATTTT. This translates into CASSSGGGGQYTDTQYF.